This record covers a single T cell receptor (beta chain). Its antigen is currently unknown. This specimen comes from a study of CD8 T cells in ankylosing spondylitis. Quantitative 5'-RACE with molecular barcodes produced the TCR beta libraries. TCRdb reprocessed the 5' RACE reads via MiXCR and lists one record per CDR3 protein. In the table there are 150,000 to 200,000 distinct CDR3 sequences, roughly 10% of which are singletons. General study findings and limits: Made up of eight highly homologous variants, a TCR beta motif appeared characteristic of ankylosing spondylitis blood. Reportedly, significant enrichment of disease-linked clones occurred in matched ankylosing spondylitis synovial fluid. Some motif variants had been reported before (in reactive arthritis synovial fluid and blood).

The sample comprised blood, either unsorted or a sorted T cell fraction (not recorded which). This TCR was sampled from a female donor with ankylosing spondylitis or in good health (not recorded which).

As DNA, the CDR3 is TGTGCCAGCAGCGTAGGCAGGGAGAACACCGGGGAGCTGTTTTTT. It yields the protein CASSVGRENTGELFF. The chain carries TRBV9 and TRBJ2-2, with D possibly TRBD1 on 5 matching bases. Trimming took 0 bases from V and 1 from J, leaving 7 bases between them. Germline-derived CDR1 and CDR2 are SGDLS and YYNGEE. The CDR3 is made up of 15 amino acids. The whole variable domain, remainder taken from reference TRBV9 and TRBJ2-2, is DSGVTQTPKHLITATGQRVTLRCSPRSGDLSVYWYQQSLDQGLQFLIQYYNGEERAKGNILERFSAQQFPDLHSELNLSSLELGDSALYFCASSVGRENTGELFFGEGSRLTVL.